Below, one TCR beta chain is given with its context. No antigen is known for it. This CDR3 spans 15 amino acids. Trimming removed 7 bases from V and 1 base from J; junction bases left unmatched: 8. Germline values: CDR1 SGHRS, CDR2 YFSETQ. The data were taken from a study of identical twins. Whole-study findings and limits: Those out-of-frame alpha sequences shared by twins showed an excess of low generation probability. Whereas memory repertoires showed no such difference, abundant cord blood beta clonotypes carried fewer insertions.

Template switching created a universal primer site, and the cDNA included unique molecular identifiers. Using its own MiXCR run on the 5' RACE reads, TCRdb lists one record per CDR3 protein. The data contain a few hundred thousand distinct CDR3 sequences, less than 20% of them singletons. The sequencing sample was made of naive T cells sorted from blood. This sequence originates from a man over 45 in good health. This chain uses TRBV5-1 with TRBJ2-5; 9 nucleotides align to TRBD1. The CDR3, as DNA: TGCGCCAGCGGGACAGGGCCGTTCGTCCAAGAGACCCAGTACTTC. Its translation: CASGTGPFVQETQYF.